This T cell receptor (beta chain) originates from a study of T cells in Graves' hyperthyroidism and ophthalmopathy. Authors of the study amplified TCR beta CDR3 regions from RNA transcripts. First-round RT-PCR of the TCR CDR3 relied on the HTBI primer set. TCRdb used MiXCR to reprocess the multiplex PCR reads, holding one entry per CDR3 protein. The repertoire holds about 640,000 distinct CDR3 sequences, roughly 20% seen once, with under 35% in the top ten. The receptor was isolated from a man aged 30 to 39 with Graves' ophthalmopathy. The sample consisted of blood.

CDR3 nucleotide sequence: TGTGCCAGCAGTGAATATAAACTAGGGTACCTCACGGGGGAGCAGTACTTC. Translation gives CASSEYKLGYLTGEQYF. The genes are TRBV25-1 and TRBJ2-7, with D possibly matching TRBD2 (5 bases). The CDR3 contains 17 residues. Trimming removed 0 bases from V and 7 bases from J, with 22 bases in between. Germline V gives CDR1 MGHDK, CDR2 SYGVNS.